This T cell receptor beta chain was identified in a study of molecular identifiers for immune sequencing clone quantification. Looking at the study overall: Replicates split RNA from about 20,000 or 100,000 naive CD8 cells five ways, and the researchers sequenced four portions. Overall study findings and caveats: Over 98% of effector molecules, but under 1% in naive cells, were held by clones with more than 20 RNA copies. Detection of one spiked Jurkat cell's TCR RNA reportedly worked in some 980,000 naive cells.

The V and J ends lost 4 bases and 0 bases respectively, with 16 bases between them. The length of the CDR3 is 17 residues. With listed TCR primers and previously described methods, bulk TCR libraries were prepared. A single record per CDR3 protein comes from TCRdb applying MiXCR to the PCR reads. The sample gives approximately 630,000 distinct CDR3 sequences, about 25% of which show up once; 0.6% to 0.9% is in the top ten. This clonotype appeared many times. The antigen is undetermined. The specimen sequenced was naive CD8+ T cells from blood, with Jurkat cell RNA spiked in. Indicated subset: FACS-sorted CD8+CD4-CCR7+CD45RA+ naive T cells. This receptor was taken from a human donor in good health. Some libraries in this study had Jurkat cell RNA spiked in. V gene TRBV12-3 or TRBV12-4 combines with J gene TRBJ1-5, with D possibly being TRBD1 (5 bases). CDR3 DNA sequence: TGTGCCAGCAGTTCCGGACATTCGTATGCTAGCAATCAGCCCCAGCATTTT. Its protein product is CASSSGHSYASNQPQHF.